Sequencing of this T cell receptor beta chain was carried out in a study of blood T cell repertoires in COVID-19. Study-level information: The analysed material was cDNA or gDNA that came from T cells, B-cell-depleted T cells, or PBMCs.

In this sample, this clone turned up once. Data came from immunoSEQ multiplex PCR; TCRdb stores just in-frame clones and leaves some out. The sample comprises about 380,000 clones, 81% of which are singletons, and 0.85% to 1.2% rests with the top ten. The CDR3 covers 15 residues. V lost 1 base and J 4 bases, leaving 14 bases between the germline ends. Germline CDR1 and CDR2: SGHRS and YFSETQ. The sequenced sample was peripheral blood. This receptor was obtained from a human donor with acute or convalescent COVID-19. The donor label of this sample is uncertain. The chain has TRBV5-1 and TRBJ1-1; possible D gene TRBD1, 5 bases. CDR3 nucleotide sequence: TGCGCCAGCAGCTTGAGTGGTCAGGGTGTCACTGAAGCTTTCTTT. This sequence encodes CASSLSGQGVTEAFF.